A single sample is the source of the 9 T cell receptor beta chains below, sequenced in a study of blood T cell repertoires in COVID-19. Measured with immunoSEQ multiplex PCR; TCRdb has only the in-frame clones, and not every one. This sample carries 200,000 to 250,000 clones, about four fifths of them seen once, and the ten largest clones take 3% to 4.5%. Input material: peripheral blood. These receptors all stem from a woman over 75 with acute or convalescent COVID-19.

The chain employs TRBV5-1 and TRBJ1-1; no clear D gene. The V gene's germline CDR1 is SGHRS and CDR2 YFSETQ. V dropped 0 bases and J dropped 11 bases, with 14 bases sitting between them. The CDR3 sequence is 13 residues long. The CDR3 DNA follows: TGCGCCAGCAGCTTGGAAGTGAGTCCGTTGGCTTTCTTT. Translated, it gives CASSLEVSPLAFF.

The J gene is TRBJ1-5, the V gene TRBV28; tentatively, D is TRBD1 (6 bases). The CDR3 covers 17 residues. Germline V gives CDR1 MDHEN, CDR2 SYDVKM. Trimming shortened V by 6 bases and J by 0 bases, and 18 bases separated the two germline ends. CDR3 protein: CASSFTDSSHSNQPQHF. In DNA, the CDR3 is TGTGCCAGCAGCTTTACGGACAGTAGCCATAGCAATCAGCCCCAGCATTTT.

This chain connects TRBV27 to TRBJ1-2; D gene unclear. CDR3 length: 13 residues. V was shortened by 3 bases and J by 8 bases, with 13 bases between the two germline ends. Per germline, CDR1 MNHEY and CDR2 SMNVEV (reference sequence). CDR3 DNA: TGTGCCAGCAGTTTTTCGGGGAGGAGCGGCTACACCTTC. This translates into CASSFSGRSGYTF.

The chain links TRBV27 to TRBJ1-2, with TRBD1 identical over 7 bases. The CDR3 sequence is 15 residues long. Germline CDR1 and CDR2: MNHEY and SMNVEV (reference sequence). With V trimmed by 3 bases and J by 3 bases, 7 bases remained unmatched. In DNA form, the CDR3 reads TGTGCCAGCAGTTTGGTAAAGGGGGCAGACTATGGCTACACCTTC. It specifies CASSLVKGADYGYTF.

This clone was seen a single time. This chain joins TRBV5-1 and TRBJ1-5; perhaps TRBD1 as D (6 bases). V shed 5 bases and J shed 0 bases, with 12 bases lying between them. The CDR3 is made up of 15 amino acids. Germline V gives CDR1 SGHRS, CDR2 YFSETQ. CDR3 bases: TGCGCCAGCAGTGAACAGGGAAATAGCAATCAGCCCCAGCATTTT. Encoded protein: CASSEQGNSNQPQHF. The full variable domain, its missing parts supplied by reference TRBV5-1 and TRBJ1-5, is KAGVTQTPRYLIKTRGQQVTLSCSPISGHRSVSWYQQTPGQGLQFLFEYFSETQRNKGNFPGRFSGRQFSNSRSEMNVSTLELGDSALYLCASSEQGNSNQPQHFGDGTRLSIL.

The genes are TRBV2 and TRBJ1-4, with D tentatively TRBD1 (5 bases). Per germline, CDR1 SNHLY and CDR2 FYNNEI. V was trimmed by 6 bases and J by 0 bases, leaving 8 bases between them. The CDR3 has 14 residues. As DNA, the CDR3 is TGTGCCAGCAGAAAGACAGCAACTAATGAAAAACTGTTTTTT. Protein product: CASRKTATNEKLFF.

The CDR3 region is CASSVWANEQFF. CDR3 nucleotide sequence: TGTGCCAGCAGCGTATGGGCGAATGAGCAGTTCTTC. The chain uses TRBV9 and TRBJ2-1, with D unclear. CDR1 is SGDLS and CDR2 is YYNGEE in the germline V gene. V was pared by 1 base and J by 7 bases, with 6 bases between. The CDR3 is made up of 12 amino acids.

This clone was seen only a few times. This chain links TRBV29-1 with TRBJ2-2, with 8 bases fitting TRBD1. V lost 4 bases to trimming and J lost 7 bases; unmatched junction nucleotides: 5. The germline V gene encodes CDR1 SQVTM and CDR2 ANQGSEA. The CDR3 spans 13 residues. DNA of the CDR3: TGCAGCGTTGGACAGGGGAAGGGCGGGGAGCTGTTTTTT. Its translation: CSVGQGKGGELFF.

This clone was observed once. The chain carries TRBV19 and TRBJ1-5; TRBD1 might be the D (6 bases). Germline values: CDR1 LNHDA, CDR2 SQIVND (reference sequence). The CDR3 contains 19 residues. Trimming removed 0 bases at V and 1 base at J, with 19 bases between. In DNA, the CDR3 is TGTGCCAGTAGTATAGACCTCGCGAGGGGGGAGGGGAGCAATCAGCCCCAGCATTTT. Translating it yields CASSIDLARGEGSNQPQHF. Complete variable domain (other parts from reference TRBV19 and TRBJ1-5): DGGITQSPKYLFRKEGQNVTLSCEQNLNHDAMYWYRQDPGQGLRLIYYSQIVNDFQKGDIAEGYSVSREKKESFPLTVTSAQKNPTAFYLCASSIDLARGEGSNQPQHFGDGTRLSIL.